This T cell receptor beta chain was recovered during a study of cytomegalovirus exposure and HLA in healthy donors. At the level of the study: Unique TCRs numbering roughly 85 million, obtained from HLA-typed donors, made up an early data release.

Study-level findings and limits: The study carried out a later analysis of TCR beta sequences. It associated 15,000 to 20,000 of them with specific HLA alleles at a false discovery rate of 0.05. In a later analysis, common viral pathogens appeared linked to several of the most significant clusters.

60 Vbeta and 13 Jbeta primers were used in PCR. Profiled with immunoSEQ multiplex PCR; TCRdb holds only in-frame clones, not every one. This table holds roughly 120,000 clones, 79% found once. With 6 bases clipped from V and 5 bases from J, the junction kept 3 bases outside the gene matches. The CDR3 is 14 amino acids. Germline CDR1 is MNHEY and CDR2 is SVGAGI. To note about this clone: Its antigen remains unidentified.

The chain employs TRBV6-5 and TRBJ1-5; 11 nucleotides agree with TRBD1. The receptor comes from a man aged 18 to 35 in good health and CMV-seronegative. Sequenced sample: PBMCs. This chain's CDR3 is CASSRTGGDQPQHF. The CDR3 nucleotides read TGTGCCAGCAGCAGGACAGGGGGCGATCAGCCCCAGCATTTT.